A selection of T cell receptor beta chains follows, all from one sample in a study of blood T cell repertoires in COVID-19. Measured with immunoSEQ multiplex PCR; TCRdb has only the in-frame clones, and not every one. The sample yields roughly 200,000 clones, 70% to 90% seen once. The sequencing input was peripheral blood. All receptors come from a man aged 55 to 69 with acute or convalescent COVID-19. CDR3s include the opening cysteine and the closing phenylalanine or tryptophan. Fields, in order: V gene, J gene, D gene, clone size, CDR3 protein, CDR3 DNA. The D gene is left open where the match is weak. A row's size may be missing; if present it is once, few, many or a size class.

>TRBV7-8|TRBJ2-3|TRBD2|few
CARSLAGVRDTQYF
TGTGCCCGCTCCCTAGCGGGAGTAAGAGATACGCAGTATTTT
>TRBV4-1|TRBJ1-3|-|once
CASREGESSGNTIYF
TGCGCCAGCAGAGAAGGGGAAAGCTCTGGAAACACCATATATTTT
>TRBV2|TRBJ2-2|TRBD1|-
CASSVTGTGNGELFF
TGTGCCAGCAGTGTGACAGGGACGGGAAACGGGGAGCTGTTTTTT
>TRBV5-1|TRBJ1-1|TRBD1|-
CASSLADRGTEAFF
TGCGCCAGCAGCTTGGCCGACAGGGGGACTGAAGCTTTCTTT
>TRBV28|TRBJ2-7|TRBD2|-
CASSRTAGGRHEQYF
TGTGCCAGCAGCCGCACGGCGGGAGGCCGGCACGAGCAGTACTTC
>TRBV21-1|TRBJ1-1|-|-
CASSKTGREAYTEAFF
TGTGCCAGCAGCAAAACCGGCAGGGAGGCGTACACTGAAGCTTTCTTT
>TRBV27|TRBJ2-3|-|-
CASSLGRGDTQYF
TGTGCCAGCAGTTTGGGGAGAGGAGATACGCAGTATTTT
>TRBV19|TRBJ1-5|-|few
CASSIRGRGVDQPQHF
TGTGCCAGTAGTATAAGGGGCAGGGGAGTAGATCAGCCCCAGCATTTT
>TRBV28|TRBJ1-6|-|-
CASNPGVTTWGTGNSPLHF
TGTGCCAGCAATCCTGGGGTTACCACATGGGGAACGGGGAATTCACCCCTCCACTTT
>TRBV11-2|TRBJ2-7|-|-
CASSPSGGEQYF
TGTGCCAGCAGCCCCTCAGGTGGCGAGCAGTACTTC
>TRBV5-4|TRBJ1-2|-|-
CASSQEMGYTF
TGTGCCAGCAGCCAAGAGATGGGCTACACCTTC
>TRBV5-6|TRBJ2-7|-|once
CASSLGWGGYEQYF
TGTGCCAGCAGCTTGGGCTGGGGAGGCTACGAGCAGTACTTC
>TRBV9|TRBJ2-5|-|-
CASSVGAQETQYF
TGTGCCAGCAGCGTAGGAGCACAAGAGACCCAGTACTTC
>TRBV28|TRBJ1-4|-|-
CASSLVRRSNEKLFF
TGTGCCAGCAGCCTTGTCCGGAGGAGTAATGAAAAACTGTTTTTT
>TRBV5-1|TRBJ2-1|TRBD2|-
CASSASLTSGRSSYNEQFF
TGCGCCAGCAGCGCAAGCCTGACTAGCGGGAGGAGCTCCTACAATGAGCAGTTCTTC
>TRBV14|TRBJ1-5|-|-
CASSPPGNGPYSNQPQHF
TGTGCCAGCAGCCCTCCCGGGAACGGCCCCTATAGCAATCAGCCCCAGCATTTT
>TRBV10-3|TRBJ2-2|-|-
CAAGEWPGELFF
TGTGCCGCCGGAGAATGGCCCGGGGAGCTGTTTTTT
>TRBV18|TRBJ2-4|TRBD2|once
CASSLQGTSGRRRNIQYF
TGTGCCAGCTCACTCCAAGGGACTAGCGGGAGGAGGAGAAACATTCAGTACTTC
>TRBV12-3/TRBV12-4|TRBJ1-6|-|few
CASSLEQNSPLHF
TGTGCCAGCAGTTTAGAACAGAATTCACCCCTCCACTTT
>TRBV2|TRBJ2-5|TRBD1|-
CASSIQGAGETQYF
TGTGCCAGCAGTATTCAGGGGGCAGGTGAGACCCAGTACTTC
>TRBV20-1|TRBJ1-1|-|-
CSASPGSNTEAFF
TGCAGTGCTAGTCCAGGGTCCAACACTGAAGCTTTCTTT
>TRBV6-5|TRBJ2-2|TRBD1|-
CASSLQGAGELFF
TGTGCCAGCAGTTTACAGGGGGCCGGGGAGCTGTTTTTT